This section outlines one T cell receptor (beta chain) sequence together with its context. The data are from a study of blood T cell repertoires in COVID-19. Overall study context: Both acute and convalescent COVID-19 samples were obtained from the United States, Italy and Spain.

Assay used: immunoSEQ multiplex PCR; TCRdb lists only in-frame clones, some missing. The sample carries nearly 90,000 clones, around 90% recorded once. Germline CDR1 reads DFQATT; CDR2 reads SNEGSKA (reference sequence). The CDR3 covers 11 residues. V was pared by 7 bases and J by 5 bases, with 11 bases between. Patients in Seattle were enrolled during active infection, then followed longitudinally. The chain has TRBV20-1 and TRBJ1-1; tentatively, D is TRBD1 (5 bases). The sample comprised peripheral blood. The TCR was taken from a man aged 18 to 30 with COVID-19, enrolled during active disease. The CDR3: CSVGRGTEAFF. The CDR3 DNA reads TGCAGTGTGGGGCGGGGTACTGAAGCTTTCTTT.